The TCR beta chain under discussion was sequenced for a study of shared clonotypes between healthy human individuals. Overall study results and limits: A handful of donors held 5% to 5.5% of naive CD4 clonotypes in common. Across subsets, estimated richness was generally greater for naive than for memory populations.

CDR3 length: 16 amino acids. Germline CDR1 MGHDK, CDR2 SYGVNS. Trimming removed 0 bases at V and 0 bases at J, with 9 bases between. In the CD4+ fraction, cells were divided into CD45RA+ naive and CD45RA-negative memory subsets. In this sample, this clone turned up once. What it binds is not known. Deep-level settings were used for running the assay. The table came from immunoSEQ multiplex PCR; TCRdb's copy has only in-frame clones and leaves some out. The sample shows 2 million to 2.5 million clones, 80% to 95% of them seen only once. The sequenced material came from naive CD4+ T cells from PBMCs. Subset indicated: CD45RA+ positively selected. The rearrangement joins TRBV25-1 to TRBJ1-3, with D unclear. The TCR originated in a man aged 18 to 35 in good health. Some clones in this sample may be carry-over from other donors' samples. Written as DNA, the CDR3 is TGTGCCAGCAGTGAATACCCGGGAAGCTCTGGAAACACCATATATTTT. It yields the protein CASSEYPGSSGNTIYF.